Presented here are 3 T cell receptor beta chains from one specimen sequenced in a study of shared clonotypes between healthy human individuals. Produced via immunoSEQ multiplex PCR; TCRdb's table is partial and in-frame only. Here the sample spans approximately 2.5 million clones, approximately 93% being singletons. The sample consisted of naive CD4+ T cells from PBMCs. Specified subset: CD45RA+ positively selected. These receptors were obtained from a man between 18 and 29 years old in good health. Some clones in this sample may be carry-over from other donors' samples.

The chain links TRBV19 to TRBJ1-2, with 8 bases lining up with TRBD1. The CDR3 consists of 16 residues. Germline CDR1 reads LNHDA; CDR2 reads SQIVND (reference sequence). Germline trimming cut 2 bases from V and 4 bases from J; bases unmatched to any gene: 9. CDR3 sequence reads: CASSIFTRGLGYGYTF. The CDR3 coding sequence is TGTGCCAGTAGTATATTCACCAGGGGGCTGGGCTATGGCTACACCTTC.

The chain carries TRBV18 and TRBJ2-1, with a possible D match to TRBD1 (5 bases). CDR3 length: 16 amino acids. Trimming pared 2 bases from V and 2 bases from J, leaving 13 bases between. Germline lookup yields CDR1 KGHSH and CDR2 LQKENI. This CDR3 is CASSPRGISTYNEQFF. CDR3 sequence (DNA): TGTGCCAGCTCACCAAGGGGCATTTCAACCTACAATGAGCAGTTCTTC.

This clone was seen a single time. CDR3 coding DNA: TGCGCCAGCAGCGCCGCAGTCGCGGGAGCGTACGAGCAGTACTTC. Its translation is CASSAAVAGAYEQYF. The chain is built from TRBV5-1 and TRBJ2-7; TRBD2 matches at 7 bases. The CDR3 loop spans 15 amino acids. V lost 4 bases and J lost 4; bases outside the gene matches: 11. Germline loops: CDR1 SGHRS, CDR2 YFSETQ.